The TCR beta chain described here comes from a study of T cells in Graves' hyperthyroidism and ophthalmopathy. The study's findings and limits: The authors' 13 V-J model separated ophthalmopathy from stable hyperthyroidism. Blood also showed most of the thyroid clonotypes that were expanded above 0.001.

Of note for this clonotype: What it binds is not known.

The investigators amplified TCR beta CDR3 regions from RNA transcripts. In the first-round RT-PCR of the TCR CDR3, the HTBI primer set was used. TCRdb redid the calling of the multiplex PCR reads with MiXCR, one entry per CDR3 protein. The table includes tens of thousands of distinct CDR3 sequences, about 54% detected once. Exclusion of a patient resulted from uncontrolled infection, other autoimmune disease, pregnancy or lactation. Every diagnosis used clinical symptoms, serum thyroxine and TRAb, thyroid ultrasound and orbital computed tomography. J lost 3 bases, V lost 1 base, and 7 bases had no gene match. This CDR3 comprises 16 residues. CDR1 is MRHNA, CDR2 SNTAGT, per germline.

This rearrangement joins TRBV6-4 to TRBJ1-1, with TRBD1 matching 8 bases. Material: peripheral blood or thyroid tissue (not recorded which). The sequence was collected from a man between 18 and 35 years old with Graves' hyperthyroidism. CDR3 nucleotides: TGTGCCAGCAGTGACTTTACCGGGACAGGAGACACTGAAGCTTTCTTT. Translation: CASSDFTGTGDTEAFF.